This T cell receptor (beta chain) was recorded in a study of tumor-infiltrating lymphocytes in localized non-small cell lung cancer. Study in general: Several tumor histologies, both smoking statuses, and some post-neoadjuvant chemotherapy samples were included. From each patient, both tumor and uninvolved lung, non-adjacent to tumor, were sampled.

V lost 1 base and J lost 6; bases outside the gene matches: 6. Germline values: CDR1 SGHKS, CDR2 YYEKEE (reference sequence). The CDR3 extends over 14 amino acids. A remark on this clone: Its antigen is as yet unknown.

The assay was immunoSEQ multiplex PCR, and TCRdb's table has in-frame clones only and misses some. The repertoire has approximately 8,000 clones, over 70% of them found once; the top ten carry approximately 13%. Findings of the study overall: TCR sequencing covered a subset of patients with enough tissue. Immunotypes IM1 and IM2 had similar TCR-derived T-cell fractions.

The sample taken for sequencing was uninvolved lung tissue not adjacent to the tumor. J is TRBJ2-7 and V is TRBV5-5, with TRBD2 matching over 8 bases. This receptor was identified in a human donor with non-small cell lung cancer. CDR3 bases: TGTGCCAGCAGCTTGCTACGGGAGGGCGGCGAGCAGTACTTC. Translated: CASSLLREGGEQYF.